This T cell receptor beta chain was captured by sequencing in a study of radiotherapy plus CTLA-4 blockade in lung cancer. Notes on the study in general: Among blood TCR repertoires after radiotherapy plus ipilimumab, tumor-derived clones expanded.

Ipilimumab-mediated CTLA-4 blockade plus focal radiation was given to patients having chemo-refractory metastatic non-small-cell lung cancer. Germline loops: CDR1 SGHAT, CDR2 FQNNGV. CDR3 size: 13 residues. Trimming pared 0 bases from V and 2 bases from J, leaving 5 bases between. The method was immunoSEQ multiplex PCR; TCRdb's version includes in-frame clones alone and lacks a portion of them. Of about 120,000 clones listed, about nine tenths are singletons. A word on this clone: Its antigen is currently unknown.

The chain carries TRBV11-2 and TRBJ2-7; unclear D gene. This receptor was obtained from a human donor with non-small cell lung cancer that progressed on radiotherapy plus ipilimumab. Source: peripheral blood, taken from a patient treated with radiotherapy plus ipilimumab. The CDR3 protein is CASSLDGTYEQYF. The CDR3 DNA reads TGTGCCAGCAGCTTAGATGGGACCTACGAGCAGTACTTC. Drawing the rest from reference TRBV11-2 and TRBJ2-7, the complete variable domain is EAGVAQSPRYKIIEKRQSVAFWCNPISGHATLYWYQQILGQGPKLLIQFQNNGVVDDSQLPKDRFSAERLKGVDSTLKIQPAKLEDSAVYLCASSLDGTYEQYFGPGTRLTVT.